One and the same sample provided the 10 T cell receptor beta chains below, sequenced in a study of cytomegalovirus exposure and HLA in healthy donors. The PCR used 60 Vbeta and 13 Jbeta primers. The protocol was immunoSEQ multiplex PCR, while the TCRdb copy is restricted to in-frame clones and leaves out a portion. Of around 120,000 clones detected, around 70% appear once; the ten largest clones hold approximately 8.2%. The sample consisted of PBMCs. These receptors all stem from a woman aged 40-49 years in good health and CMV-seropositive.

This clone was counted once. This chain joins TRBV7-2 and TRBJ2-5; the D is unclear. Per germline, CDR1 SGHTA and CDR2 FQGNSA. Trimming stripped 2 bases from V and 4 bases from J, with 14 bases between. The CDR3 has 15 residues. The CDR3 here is CASSLRFGDRETQYF. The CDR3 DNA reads TGTGCCAGCAGCTTACGGTTTGGAGACCGAGAGACCCAGTACTTC.

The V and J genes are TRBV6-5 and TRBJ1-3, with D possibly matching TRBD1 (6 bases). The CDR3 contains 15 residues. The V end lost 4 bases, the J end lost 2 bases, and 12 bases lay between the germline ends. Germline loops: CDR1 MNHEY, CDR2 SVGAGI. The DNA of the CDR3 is TGTGCCAGCAGTTTAACAACAGGGACTGGAAACACCATATATTTT. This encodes CASSLTTGTGNTIYF.

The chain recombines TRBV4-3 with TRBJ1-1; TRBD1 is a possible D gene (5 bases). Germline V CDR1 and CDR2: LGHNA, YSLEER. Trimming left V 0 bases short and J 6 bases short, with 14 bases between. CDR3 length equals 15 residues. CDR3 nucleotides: TGCGCCAGCAGCCAAGATCTGGCAGGGAATGCTGAAGCTTTCTTT. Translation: CASSQDLAGNAEAFF.

This chain's CDR3 is CASSQGTVDEKLFF. CDR3 nucleotides: TGCGCCAGCAGCCAAGGGACAGTAGATGAAAAACTGTTTTTT. The chain carries TRBV4-3 and TRBJ1-4; a weak D match, TRBD1 (6 bases). Trimming took off 1 base at V and 6 bases at J, with 9 bases between the two ends. This CDR3 comprises 14 residues. Per germline, CDR1 LGHNA and CDR2 YSLEER.

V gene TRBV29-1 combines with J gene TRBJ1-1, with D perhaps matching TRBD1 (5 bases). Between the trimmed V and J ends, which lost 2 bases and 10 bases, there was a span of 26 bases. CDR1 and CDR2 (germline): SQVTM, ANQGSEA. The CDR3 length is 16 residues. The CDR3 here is CSVEKGQGMITRGAFF. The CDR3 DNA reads TGCAGCGTTGAAAAGGGGCAGGGAATGATTACGCGAGGAGCTTTCTTT.

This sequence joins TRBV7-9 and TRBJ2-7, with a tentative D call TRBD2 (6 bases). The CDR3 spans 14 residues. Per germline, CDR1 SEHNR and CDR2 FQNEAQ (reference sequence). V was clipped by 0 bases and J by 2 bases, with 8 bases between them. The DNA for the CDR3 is TGTGCCAGCAGCTTAGCGGGACTTGCCTACGAGCAGTACTTC. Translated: CASSLAGLAYEQYF.

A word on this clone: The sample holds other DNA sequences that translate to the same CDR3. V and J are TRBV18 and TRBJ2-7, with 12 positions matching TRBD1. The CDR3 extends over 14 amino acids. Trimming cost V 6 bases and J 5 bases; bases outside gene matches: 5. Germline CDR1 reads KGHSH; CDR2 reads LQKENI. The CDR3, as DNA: TGTGCCAGCTCCGCCGGGACAGGGGGCGACGAGCAGTACTTC. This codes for CASSAGTGGDEQYF.

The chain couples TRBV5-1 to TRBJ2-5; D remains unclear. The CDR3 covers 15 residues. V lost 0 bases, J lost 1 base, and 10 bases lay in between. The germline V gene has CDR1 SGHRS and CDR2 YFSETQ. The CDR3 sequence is CASSLAPGAQETQYF. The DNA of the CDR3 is TGCGCCAGCAGCTTGGCCCCGGGTGCCCAAGAGACCCAGTACTTC.

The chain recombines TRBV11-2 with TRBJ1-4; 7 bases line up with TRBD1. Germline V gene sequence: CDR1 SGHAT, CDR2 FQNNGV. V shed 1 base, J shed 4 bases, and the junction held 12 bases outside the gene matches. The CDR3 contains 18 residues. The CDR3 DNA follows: TGTGCCAGCAGCTTAGGTGGCGCGGGACAGTCAATTAATGAAAAACTGTTTTTT. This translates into CASSLGGAGQSINEKLFF.

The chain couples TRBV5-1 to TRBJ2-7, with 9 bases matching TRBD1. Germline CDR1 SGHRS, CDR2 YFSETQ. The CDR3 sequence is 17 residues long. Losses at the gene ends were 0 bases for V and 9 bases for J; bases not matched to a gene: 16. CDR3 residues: CASSLEPTGQGIYGQYF. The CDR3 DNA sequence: TGCGCCAGCAGCTTGGAACCTACGGGACAGGGCATCTATGGGCAGTACTTC.